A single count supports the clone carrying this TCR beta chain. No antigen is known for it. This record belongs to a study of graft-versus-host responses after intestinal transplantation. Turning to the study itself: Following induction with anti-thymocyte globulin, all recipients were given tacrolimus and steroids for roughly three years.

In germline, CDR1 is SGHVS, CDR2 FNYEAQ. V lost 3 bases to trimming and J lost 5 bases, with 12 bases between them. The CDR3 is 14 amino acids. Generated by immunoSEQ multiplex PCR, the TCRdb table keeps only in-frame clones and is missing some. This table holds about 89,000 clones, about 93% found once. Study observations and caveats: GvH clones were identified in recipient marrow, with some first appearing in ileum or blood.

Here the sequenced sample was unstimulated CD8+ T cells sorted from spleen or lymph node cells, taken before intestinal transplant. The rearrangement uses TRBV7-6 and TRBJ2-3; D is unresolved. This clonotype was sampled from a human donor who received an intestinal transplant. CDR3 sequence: CASSFPTTGDTQYF. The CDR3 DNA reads TGTGCCAGCAGCTTCCCTACGACGGGAGATACGCAGTATTTT.